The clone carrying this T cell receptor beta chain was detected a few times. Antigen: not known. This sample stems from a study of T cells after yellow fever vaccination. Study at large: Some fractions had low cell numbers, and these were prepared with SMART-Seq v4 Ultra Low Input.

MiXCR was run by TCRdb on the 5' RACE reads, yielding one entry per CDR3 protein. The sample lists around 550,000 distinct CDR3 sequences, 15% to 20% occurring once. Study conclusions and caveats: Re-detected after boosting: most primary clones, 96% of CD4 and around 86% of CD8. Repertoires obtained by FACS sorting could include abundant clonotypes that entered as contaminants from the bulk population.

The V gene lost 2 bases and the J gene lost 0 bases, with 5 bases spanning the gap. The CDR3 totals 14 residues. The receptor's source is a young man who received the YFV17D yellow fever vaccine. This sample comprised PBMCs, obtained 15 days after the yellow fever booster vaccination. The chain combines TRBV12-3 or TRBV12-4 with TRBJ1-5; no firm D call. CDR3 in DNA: TGTGCCAGCAGTTTATTAGCTAGCAATCAGCCCCAGCATTTT. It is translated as CASSLLASNQPQHF.